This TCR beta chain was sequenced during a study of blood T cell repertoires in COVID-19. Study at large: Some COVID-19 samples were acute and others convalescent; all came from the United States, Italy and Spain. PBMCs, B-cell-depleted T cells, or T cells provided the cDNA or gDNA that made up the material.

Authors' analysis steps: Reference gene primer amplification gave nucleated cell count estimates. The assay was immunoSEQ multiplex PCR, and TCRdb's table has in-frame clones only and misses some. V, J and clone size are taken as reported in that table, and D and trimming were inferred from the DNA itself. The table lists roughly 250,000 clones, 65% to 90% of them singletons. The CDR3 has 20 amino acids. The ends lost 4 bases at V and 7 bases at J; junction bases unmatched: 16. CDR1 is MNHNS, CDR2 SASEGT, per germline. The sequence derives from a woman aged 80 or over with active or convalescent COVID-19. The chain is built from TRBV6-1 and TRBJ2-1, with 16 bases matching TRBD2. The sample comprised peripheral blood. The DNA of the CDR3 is TGTGCCAGCAGTGCTCTACAAGGGACTAGCGGGAGGGCTTATGGTAATGAGCAGTTCTTC. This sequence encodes CASSALQGTSGRAYGNEQFF.